Listed here are 19 T cell receptor beta chains from one sample, sequenced in a study of read filtering for tumor transcriptome and immune sequencing. From 400 to 450 ng of RNA, a library with molecular barcoded alpha/delta and beta/gamma adaptors was made. TCRdb processed the reads anew with MiXCR; each CDR3 protein has one entry. The sample shows approximately 62,000 distinct CDR3 sequences, around 20% of them seen only once. Sequenced sample: a population of CD138-negative cells sorted from bone marrow. The receptors were gathered from a donor older than 35 with multiple myeloma.

The chain employs TRBV6-2 or TRBV6-3 and TRBJ1-1; TRBD1 might be the D (6 bases). Trimming took 2 bases from V and 3 from J, leaving 10 bases between them. The CDR3 is made up of 14 amino acids. CDR1 MNHEY and CDR2 SVGEGT come from the germline V gene. This CDR3 is CASSYLGQHTEAFF. The CDR3 DNA reads TGTGCCAGCAGTTACCTCGGACAGCACACTGAAGCTTTCTTT.

This clonotype was observed many times. This chain connects TRBV10-3 to TRBJ2-1, with TRBD1 identical over 9 bases. In germline, CDR1 is ENHRY, CDR2 SYGVKD. V was clipped by 2 bases and J by 5 bases; unmatched bases: 7. The CDR3 length is 16 residues. CDR3 sequence reads: CAISETGTGIDNEQFF. The DNA for the CDR3 is TGTGCCATCAGTGAGACCGGGACAGGGATTGACAATGAGCAGTTCTTC.

This clonotype showed up just a few times. This may come from a read error, since a much larger clone is one base off. V usage is TRBV7-9 and J usage is TRBJ2-1; tentatively, D is TRBD1 (6 bases). This CDR3 comprises 16 residues. The V gene lost 2 bases and the J gene lost 6 bases, with 17 bases spanning the gap. The germline CDR1 and CDR2 sequences are SEHNR and FQNEAQ (reference sequence). Here the CDR3 reads CASSLKPGQRSNEQFF. DNA for the CDR3: TGTGCCAGCAGCTTAAAGCCCGGACAGAGAAGCAATGAGCAGTTCTTC.

This clonotype was observed at least ten times. This chain links TRBV28 with TRBJ2-1; TRBD2 is a possible D gene (5 bases). CDR3 size: 14 residues. In germline, CDR1 is MDHEN, CDR2 SYDVKM. With 5 bases removed from V and 6 bases from J, the gap between germline ends came to 14 bases. The CDR3 DNA reads TGTGCCAGCAGTCCCCGGACTCCGGCCAATGAGCAGTTCTTC. Translation: CASSPRTPANEQFF.

There are many counts of this clonotype. The chain joins TRBV25-1 to TRBJ2-5, with a possible D match to TRBD1 (5 bases). The CDR3 is 15 amino acids. V gave up 4 bases and J gave up 4 bases, with 16 bases separating them. The germline gives CDR1 MGHDK, CDR2 SYGVNS. The chain's CDR3 is CASSAISGWGETQYF. For the CDR3, the DNA is TGTGCCAGCAGTGCAATCTCAGGGTGGGGAGAGACCCAGTACTTC.

This clonotype was counted many times. The chain links TRBV20-1 to TRBJ2-3; D may be TRBD2 (6 bases). CDR1 and CDR2 (germline): DFQATT, SNEGSKA (reference sequence). CDR3 length equals 16 residues. Trimming removed 0 bases at V and 3 bases at J, with 16 bases between. CDR3 region: CSARDLDGGITDTQYF. The CDR3 DNA sequence: TGCAGTGCTAGAGATTTGGATGGCGGGATAACAGATACGCAGTATTTT.

Comment on this clonotype: Sequence at one end of the junction differs from germline and may be a read error. The chain joins TRBV19 to TRBJ1-5; D remains ambiguous. The length of the CDR3 is 15 residues. The germline gives CDR1 LNHDA, CDR2 SQIVND (reference sequence). CDR3 in amino acids: CASSIAGYSNQTQHF. The CDR3 DNA reads TGTGCCAGTAGTATTGCGGGTTATAGCAATCAGACCCAGCATTTT. The full variable domain, completed using reference TRBV19 and TRBJ1-5, is DGGITQSPKYLFRKEGQNVTLSCEQNLNHDAMYWYRQDPGQGLRLIYYSQIVNDFQKGDIAEGYSVSREKKESFPLTVTSAQKNPTAFYLCASSIAGYSNQTQHFGDGTRLSIL.

In this sample, this clonotype turned up many times. The gene calls are TRBV20-1 and TRBJ2-1; D may correspond to TRBD1 or TRBD2 (5 bases each). Germline values: CDR1 DFQATT, CDR2 SNEGSKA (reference sequence). This CDR3 has 13 amino acids. The germline V and J ends were trimmed by 6 bases and 0 bases, with 9 bases remaining between them. For the CDR3, the DNA is TGCAGTGCCGAGGGGATCTCCTACAATGAGCAGTTCTTC. This translates into CSAEGISYNEQFF.

This clonotype was picked up many times. The V and J genes are TRBV7-8 and TRBJ2-5, with a possible D match to TRBD2 (6 bases). V shed 6 bases and J shed 1 base, with 12 bases lying between them. The germline V gene has CDR1 SGHVS and CDR2 FQNEAQ. The CDR3 has 14 amino acids. For the CDR3, the DNA is TGTGCCAGCAGATCTGGGAGGCCCCAAGAGACCCAGTACTTC. The encoded protein is CASRSGRPQETQYF. Together with reference TRBV7-8 and TRBJ2-5, the CDR3 gives the full variable domain: GAGVSQSPRYKVAKRGQDVALRCDPISGHVSLFWYQQALGQGPEFLTYFQNEAQLDKSGLPSDRFFAERPEGSVSTLKIQRTQQEDSAVYLCASRSGRPQETQYFGPGTRLLVL.

This clonotype was counted many times. The CDR3 DNA reads TGTGCCAGCAGTTCACCCGTGGGGGTCGGCGAGCAGTACTTC. Translated: CASSSPVGVGEQYF. V is TRBV28 and J is TRBJ2-7, with D tentatively TRBD1 or TRBD2 (5 bases each). Germline V gives CDR1 MDHEN, CDR2 SYDVKM. V lost 4 bases to trimming and J lost 6 bases, with 16 bases between them. The CDR3 is 14 amino acids.

Details on this clonotype: The junction departs from germline at one end; a sequencing error may be responsible. V usage is TRBV10-3 and J usage is TRBJ2-5; the match to TRBD1 covers 7 bases. The CDR3 sequence is 16 residues long. Germline V gives CDR1 ENHRY, CDR2 SYGVKD. CDR3 DNA sequence: TGTGCCATCAGGGCTCGGGGCAGGGGGTACCAAGAGACCCTGTACTTC. Protein: CAIRARGRGYQETLYF.

Concerning this clonotype: A much larger clone sits a single nucleotide away, making a read error possible. The chain links TRBV11-2 to TRBJ2-7; 7 positions agree with TRBD1. The end of the DNA fits TRBJ2-1 better, so the J call may be wrong. CDR3 length: 15 amino acids. Germline assignment: CDR1 SGHAT and CDR2 FQNNGV. In nucleotides, the CDR3 is TGTGCCAGCAGCTTTAACCGGGACAGCTCCTACGAGCAGTTCTTC. This encodes CASSFNRDSSYEQFF.

This clonotype was counted many times. The rearrangement uses TRBV20-1 and TRBJ2-3; TRBD2 matches 8 bases. The CDR3 sequence is 14 residues long. V gave up 3 bases and J gave up 4 bases; unmatched junction bases: 6. Germline V gene sequence: CDR1 DFQATT, CDR2 SNEGSKA (reference sequence). In DNA, the CDR3 is TGCAGTGCTAGGGACGGGGGGGCCCCAGATACGCAGTATTTT. This encodes CSARDGGAPDTQYF.

This clonotype was observed many times. V gene TRBV24-1 combines with J gene TRBJ1-1; D perhaps matches TRBD1 (5 bases). The germline V gene encodes CDR1 KGHDR and CDR2 SFDVKD. The V and J ends lost 9 bases and 4 bases respectively, with 17 bases between them. The CDR3 has 14 amino acids. The CDR3 loop reads CATPPRDCATEAFF. The CDR3 DNA follows: TGTGCCACCCCCCCAAGGGACTGCGCCACTGAAGCTTTCTTT.

This clonotype was detected ten times or more. The chain joins TRBV11-3 to TRBJ2-1, with TRBD2 matching 7 bases. Germline V gene data show CDR1 as SGHNT and CDR2 as YENEEA. The CDR3 has 15 amino acids. The V gene end was trimmed by 5 bases and the J gene end by 6 bases; junction bases not matched to a gene: 10. DNA for the CDR3: TGTGCCAGCAGCCGTACAGCCCTAGCGGTCAATGAGCAGTTCTTC. This gives the protein CASSRTALAVNEQFF.

The chain combines TRBV5-1 with TRBJ2-1, with 12 bases aligning to TRBD2. With V trimmed by 3 bases and J by 11 bases, 9 bases remained unmatched. Germline V gene sequence: CDR1 SGHRS, CDR2 YFSETQ. The CDR3 is 15 residues long. The CDR3 nucleotides read TGCGCCAGCAGCTCCGGACTAGCGGGGTACAACAAGCAGTTCTTC. It is translated as CASSSGLAGYNKQFF.

At least ten counts were recorded for this clonotype. This rearrangement joins TRBV28 to TRBJ2-7, with TRBD1 identical over 9 bases. Unmatched junction bases numbered 8, after V lost 3 bases and J lost 2 bases. This CDR3 has 16 amino acids. Germline CDR1 reads MDHEN; CDR2 reads SYDVKM. CDR3: CASSFRDRDRAYEQYF. CDR3 nucleotides: TGTGCCAGCAGTTTCCGCGACCGGGACAGGGCCTACGAGCAGTACTTC.

This clonotype occurred many times. The chain joins TRBV28 to TRBJ2-1; 8 bases are a match to TRBD2. The CDR3 totals 14 residues. Germline CDR1 reads MDHEN; CDR2 reads SYDVKM. After removal of 6 bases from V and 7 bases from J, the junction contained 8 bases not matched to a gene. The CDR3 region has the DNA TGTGCCAGCAGGGGGGGACTAGGTAGGAATGAGCAGTTCTTC. Amino acids: CASRGGLGRNEQFF.

The table lists this clonotype with many counts. The chain uses TRBV2 and TRBJ2-1; TRBD1 aligns across 8 bases. The CDR3 is made up of 15 amino acids. Germline CDR1 and CDR2: SNHLY and FYNNEI. After removal of 4 bases from V and 9 bases from J, the junction contained 11 bases not matched to a gene. The CDR3: CASSAGVGQVTEQFF. CDR3 in DNA: TGTGCCAGCAGTGCGGGGGTGGGACAGGTTACTGAGCAGTTCTTC.